The sequence of this T cell receptor (beta chain) was determined in a study of shared clonotypes between healthy human individuals. Methods used by the authors: ImmunoSEQ output held junction-only sequences without quality scores, so filtering differed. Only in-frame clones appear in the TCRdb table, and some are missing; sequencing was by immunoSEQ multiplex PCR. V, J and clone size were drawn from that table, and D and trimming were deduced from the DNA. In the table there are about 480,000 clones, 79% of which are singletons. The CDR3 runs 15 residues. CDR1 is SNHLY and CDR2 is FYNNEI in the germline V gene. Of note for this clone: At one end the junction does not follow the germline gene, possibly because of a read error.

This chain connects TRBV2 to TRBJ2-1; 15 nucleotides match TRBD2. The TCR sequence derives from a woman in her thirties or forties in good health. Some clones in this sample may be carry-over from other donors' samples. Sequencing used PBMCs. CDR3 region: CASREGTSGGSEQFF. CDR3 DNA sequence: TGTGCCAGCAGAGAAGGGACTAGCGGGGGGAGTGAGCAGTTCTTC.